This T cell receptor beta chain originates from a study of T cell responses to AZD1222 COVID-19 vaccine. Broader study findings: There were mostly white British donors and more females than males, and clonal diversity was possibly underestimated. CD4 TCRs covered the whole spike, strongest at regions 160-218 and 743-854.

This table comes from immunoSEQ multiplex PCR, and its TCRdb copy is limited to in-frame clones, with some not included. This table has around 100,000 clones, around nine tenths appearing once. For this clone: The target antigen is unknown.

This receptor was obtained from an adult in good health. Specimen: peripheral blood, collected on day 0 of AZD1222 vaccination.

This chain's CDR3 is CASSQRGQANTEAFF. In DNA form, the CDR3 reads TGTGCCAGCAGCCAGCGGGGACAGGCCAACACTGAAGCTTTCTTT. The chain carries TRBV3-1 (or the pseudogene TRBV3-2) and TRBJ1-1, with TRBD1 identical over 8 bases. The CDR3 extends over 15 amino acids. CDR1 is LGHDT and CDR2 is YNNKEL in the germline V gene (reference sequence). Losses at the gene ends were 3 bases for V and 2 bases for J; bases not matched to a gene: 5.